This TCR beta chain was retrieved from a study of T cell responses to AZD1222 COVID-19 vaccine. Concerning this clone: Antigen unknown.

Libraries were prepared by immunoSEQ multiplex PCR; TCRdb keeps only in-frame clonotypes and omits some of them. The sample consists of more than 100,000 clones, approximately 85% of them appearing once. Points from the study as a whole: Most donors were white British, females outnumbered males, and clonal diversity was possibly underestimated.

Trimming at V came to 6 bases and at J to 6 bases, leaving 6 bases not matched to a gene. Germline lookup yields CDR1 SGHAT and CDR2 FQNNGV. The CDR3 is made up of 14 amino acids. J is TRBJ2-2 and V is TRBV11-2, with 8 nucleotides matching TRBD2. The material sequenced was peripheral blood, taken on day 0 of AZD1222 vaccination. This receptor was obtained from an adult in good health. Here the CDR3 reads CASRQISGAGELFF. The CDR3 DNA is TGTGCCAGCAGACAAATTAGCGGGGCCGGGGAGCTGTTTTTT.